Listed here is a single T cell receptor beta chain. What it binds is not known. This record belongs to a study of T cell repertoires in cytomegalovirus infection. Broader study findings: Carriers of CMV and the relevant HLA type were discriminated by public TCR beta frequency. Within the response measured ex vivo, HLA-C-restricted CMV-specific TCR beta clonotypes were dominant.

V dropped 4 bases and J dropped 3 bases, with 22 bases sitting between them. This CDR3 contains 17 residues. Germline V gives CDR1 SGHDT, CDR2 YYEEEE. TCRdb itself ran the reads through MiXCR, one entry per CDR3 protein. Of about 220,000 distinct CDR3 sequences in the sample, 35% to 40% were seen once. The V call is TRBV5-6, the J call TRBJ1-1, with a weak D call TRBD1 (6 bases). The sample here was CD8+ T cells from cultured PBMCs, taken from culture after CMV antigen stimulation. The clonotype was recovered from a human donor in good health (CMV status not recorded). Some clones in this sample may be carry-over from other donors' samples. The CDR3 is CASSPKRQARRYTEAFF. CDR3 bases: TGTGCCAGCAGCCCAAAACGACAGGCTCGGAGGTACACTGAAGCTTTCTTT.